This TCR beta chain was found in a study of cytomegalovirus exposure and HLA in healthy donors. Whole-study context: Earlier findings included 90 million to 120 million unique TCR beta sequences obtained from about 179 million T cells. Regarding the study as a whole: The study flagged some 170 TCR beta chains as cytomegalovirus-associated.

This clone was observed once. The antigen is not known. Germline V gene sequence: CDR1 LGHNA, CDR2 YNFKEQ. The CDR3 loop spans 16 amino acids. Trimming took 3 bases from V and 5 from J; bases not matched to a gene: 8. PCR amplification relied on 60 Vbeta primers (plus 13 Jbeta primers). The data were produced by immunoSEQ multiplex PCR, yet TCRdb's version contains in-frame clones alone and is incomplete. The sample lists roughly 160,000 clones; roughly 79% were seen once. The sequenced sample was PBMCs. V is TRBV4-2 and J is TRBJ2-1; TRBD1 aligns across 9 bases. The TCR sequence derives from a man aged 45-65 years in good health and CMV-seropositive. Here the CDR3 reads CASSHLDRGGHNEQFF. CDR3 coding DNA: TGTGCCAGCAGCCACTTGGACAGGGGTGGCCACAATGAGCAGTTCTTC.